Listed here is a single T cell receptor beta chain. Its specificity is unknown. This sample was included in a study of CD8+CD57+ T cells in acquired aplastic anemia. Study-wide results and caveats: Patients were compared with controls for CD8+ Simpson's diversity, and no significant difference emerged.

Genomic DNA constituted the template upon which TCR beta VDJ and CDR3 profiling was performed. TCRdb re-derived calls from the reads in MiXCR, one entry per CDR3 protein. The table includes hundreds of thousands of distinct CDR3 sequences, roughly 80% detected once. Sequenced patients had shown CD8+CD57+ cell expansion by flow cytometry. Germline-derived CDR1 and CDR2 are SEHNR and FQNEAQ (reference sequence). V shed 3 bases and J 15 bases; nucleotides not matched to a gene: 18. The CDR3 sequence is 15 residues long. V is TRBV7-9 and J is TRBJ2-3, with TRBD1 matching 7 bases. Specimen: sorted CD4+, CD8+, or CD8+CD57+ T cells (not recorded which) from PBMCs. This receptor was identified in a human donor with aplastic anemia. The CDR3 sequence is CASSFHPGGPALSYF. In DNA form, the CDR3 reads TGTGCCAGCAGCTTTCATCCAGGGGGACCAGCCCTTTCCTATTTT.